This paragraph reports one T cell receptor (beta chain). These data are taken from a study of blood T cell repertoires in COVID-19. Deletions cut 3 bases from V and 5 bases from J, with 10 bases between. The CDR3 is 14 residues long. Germline values: CDR1 SGHTA, CDR2 FQGNSA. In the authors' workflow: From reference gene primer amplification, estimates of nucleated cell counts were derived. Repertoires were generated with immunoSEQ multiplex PCR, while TCRdb's copy carries only in-frame clones and drops some. The V and J calls and the clone size are those of that table, but D and trimming were determined from the DNA. The sample records around 140,000 clones, around 82% being singletons.

The gene calls are TRBV7-2 and TRBJ2-2; the D is unclear. The receptor was isolated from a man aged 60-69 years with acute or convalescent COVID-19. Sequencing used peripheral blood. CDR3 bases: TGTGCCAGCAGCTTGTACGTGAGAACCGGGGAGCTGTTTTTT. Protein product: CASSLYVRTGELFF.